The next 25 T cell receptor beta chains were all read from a single sample in a study of blood T cell repertoires in COVID-19. Assay: immunoSEQ multiplex PCR; the TCRdb copy retains only in-frame clones and omits some. The sample includes 150,000 to 200,000 clones, approximately 83% of them seen just once. Sample: peripheral blood. Every receptor here comes from a human donor with active or convalescent COVID-19. The donor label of this sample is uncertain.

The chain has TRBV15 and TRBJ2-3; D unresolved. V dropped 0 bases and J dropped 0 bases, with 13 bases sitting between them. Germline V gives CDR1 LNHNV, CDR2 YYDKDF (reference sequence). There are 17 residues in the CDR3. The CDR3 DNA follows: TGTGCCACCAGCAGAGATCGGATACAGATTAGCACAGATACGCAGTATTTT. Translating it yields CATSRDRIQISTDTQYF.

This rearrangement joins TRBV18 to TRBJ1-1; maybe TRBD1 (6 bases). The CDR3 covers 16 residues. V lost 0 bases to trimming and J lost 5 bases, with 16 bases between them. Germline V gene data show CDR1 as KGHSH and CDR2 as LQKENI. CDR3 in DNA: TGTGCCAGCTCACCACCGGGCCCAAACAGGGTTACTGAAGCTTTCTTT. Translated: CASSPPGPNRVTEAFF.

This clone has only one observation. The J gene is TRBJ1-5, the V gene TRBV7-2; TRBD1 matches 9 bases. Trimming took 5 bases from V and 11 from J; bases not matched to a gene: 10. Per the germline V gene, CDR1 is SGHTA and CDR2 is FQGNSA. This CDR3 has 14 residues. The chain's CDR3 is CASSRPGTGSAQHF. In DNA, the CDR3 is TGTGCCAGCAGCCGTCCCGGGACAGGGTCCGCCCAGCATTTT.

The V call is TRBV7-9, the J call TRBJ1-3; weak D call: TRBD1 (6 bases). Germline assignment: CDR1 SEHNR and CDR2 FQNEAQ (reference sequence). This CDR3 has 14 amino acids. Trimming removed 6 bases at V and 5 bases at J, with 14 bases between. In DNA, the CDR3 is TGTGCCAGCAGAATCGCCCAGGGGCGAAACACCATATATTTT. As protein: CASRIAQGRNTIYF.

The chain links TRBV30 to TRBJ2-2, with 12 bases identical to TRBD2. CDR3 size: 15 residues. Unmatched junction bases numbered 4, after V lost 4 bases and J lost 4 bases. The germline CDR1 and CDR2 sequences are GTSNPN and SVGIG (reference sequence). The DNA of the CDR3 is TGTGCCTGGACCGGACTAGCGGGAATCACCGGGGAGCTGTTTTTT. Amino acids: CAWTGLAGITGELFF.

V and J are TRBV12-5 and TRBJ2-5; TRBD2 agrees at 12 bases. Trimming at V came to 3 bases and at J to 5 bases, leaving 4 bases not matched to a gene. Looked up from germline, CDR1 is LGHNT and CDR2 is FRNRAP. The CDR3 is made up of 15 amino acids. In DNA form, the CDR3 reads TGTGCTAGTGGTTTCCTAGCGGGGGGGCTCGAGACCCAGTACTTC. Its protein product is CASGFLAGGLETQYF.

The chain has TRBV5-1 and TRBJ2-3; 9 nucleotides match TRBD2. CDR3 length equals 15 residues. Germline V gene data show CDR1 as SGHRS and CDR2 as YFSETQ. The V gene end was trimmed by 2 bases and the J gene end by 0 bases; junction bases not matched to a gene: 1. The CDR3, as DNA: TGCGCCAGCAGCTTTAGCGGGAGAAGCACAGATACGCAGTATTTT. This encodes CASSFSGRSTDTQYF.

The rearrangement uses TRBV7-9 and TRBJ1-6; TRBD1 matches at 7 bases. The junction had 5 bases not matched to a gene; V was cut back by 5 bases and J by 10 bases. This CDR3 has 13 residues. Germline CDR1 reads SEHNR; CDR2 reads FQNEAQ (reference sequence). CDR3 sequence reads: CASSRQGGSPLHF. CDR3 DNA: TGTGCCAGCAGCAGACAGGGAGGCTCACCCCTCCACTTT.

The chain uses TRBV14 and TRBJ2-5; 10 nucleotides agree with TRBD2. Germline values: CDR1 SGHDN, CDR2 FVKESK. CDR3 length: 15 residues. Trimming took 3 bases from V and 4 from J; bases not matched to a gene: 5. This chain's CDR3 is CASSQSLAGVETQYF. For the CDR3, the DNA is TGTGCCAGCAGCCAGAGCCTAGCGGGGGTAGAGACCCAGTACTTC. The complete variable domain, with remaining parts taken from reference TRBV14 and TRBJ2-5, reads EAGVTQFPSHSVIEKGQTVTLRCDPISGHDNLYWYRRVMGKEIKFLLHFVKESKQDESGMPNNRFLAERTGGTYSTLKVQPAELEDSGVYFCASSQSLAGVETQYFGPGTRLLVL.

The genes are TRBV7-7 and TRBJ2-1; 10 bases map to TRBD2. Trimming took 4 bases from V and 9 from J; bases not matched to a gene: 12. Per germline, CDR1 SSHAT and CDR2 FNYEAQ (reference sequence). CDR3 length equals 16 residues. CDR3 sequence: CASSSSSGGVLGEQFF. The CDR3 DNA reads as TGTGCCAGCAGCTCCTCGAGCGGGGGGGTCCTAGGTGAGCAGTTCTTC.

A few counts support this clone. The rearrangement links TRBV25-1 to TRBJ1-6, with TRBD1 as a possible D gene (5 bases). V was shortened by 3 bases and J by 7 bases, with 13 bases between the two germline ends. Germline V lookup: CDR1 MGHDK, CDR2 SYGVNS. The CDR3 has 15 residues. The CDR3 protein is CASSESGGGNSPLHF. Written as DNA, the CDR3 is TGTGCCAGCAGTGAGTCGGGGGGAGGCAATTCACCCCTCCACTTT.

This rearrangement joins TRBV10-2 to TRBJ2-5, with 11 bases identical to TRBD1. The germline V gene has CDR1 WSHSY and CDR2 SAAADI. The CDR3 has 16 residues. Trimming cost V 2 bases and J 2 bases; bases outside gene matches: 4. CDR3 residues: CASSELGTGGQETQYF. The CDR3 bases are TGCGCCAGCAGTGAGCTTGGGACAGGGGGGCAAGAGACCCAGTACTTC.

The genes are TRBV11-2 and TRBJ2-3; 10 bases map to TRBD1. V shed 3 bases, J shed 5 bases, and the junction held 5 bases outside the gene matches. The length of the CDR3 is 15 residues. Per germline, CDR1 SGHAT and CDR2 FQNNGV. The DNA of the CDR3 is TGTGCCAGCAGCTTCGCAGGACAGGGGGGAGATACGCAGTATTTT. Its translation is CASSFAGQGGDTQYF. Looking up the rest from reference TRBV11-2 and TRBJ2-3 gives the full variable domain: EAGVAQSPRYKIIEKRQSVAFWCNPISGHATLYWYQQILGQGPKLLIQFQNNGVVDDSQLPKDRFSAERLKGVDSTLKIQPAKLEDSAVYLCASSFAGQGGDTQYFGPGTRLTVL.

The V and J genes are TRBV12-3 or TRBV12-4 and TRBJ2-3; D is unclear. This CDR3 comprises 13 residues. V lost 2 bases and J lost 7, with 10 bases in between. CDR3 sequence: CASSLLQRNTQYF. CDR3 coding DNA: TGTGCCAGCAGTTTACTTCAGCGCAATACGCAGTATTTT.

The V call is TRBV25-1, the J call TRBJ1-1; possible D gene TRBD1, 5 bases. The CDR3 extends over 12 amino acids. The V end was cut by 6 bases, the J end by 1 base, with 6 bases between. From germline, CDR1 is MGHDK and CDR2 SYGVNS. In DNA form, the CDR3 reads TGTGCCAGCAGAAGGGGGAACACTGAAGCTTTCTTT. This sequence encodes CASRRGNTEAFF. The full variable domain, with the rest looked up from reference TRBV25-1 and TRBJ1-1, is EADIYQTPRYLVIGTGKKITLECSQTMGHDKMYWYQQDPGMELHLIHYSYGVNSTEKGDLSSESTVSRIRTEHFPLTLESARPSHTSQYLCASRRGNTEAFFGQGTRLTVV.

The rearrangement joins TRBV16 to TRBJ1-5, with unresolved D. The CDR3 consists of 15 residues. CDR1 and CDR2 from the germline V gene are KGHSY and FQNENV. V gave up 2 bases and J gave up 3 bases, with 11 bases separating them. CDR3 sequence reads: CASSQTSTYNQPQHF. The CDR3, as DNA: TGTGCCAGCAGCCAAACTTCCACCTACAATCAGCCCCAGCATTTT.

The chain links TRBV28 to TRBJ2-7, with 9 bases matching TRBD1. Germline assignment: CDR1 MDHEN and CDR2 SYDVKM. Trimming cost V 7 bases and J 2 bases; bases outside gene matches: 9. The CDR3 extends over 15 amino acids. CDR3 protein: CASNKPGQGTYEQYF. For the CDR3, the DNA is TGTGCCAGCAACAAACCGGGACAGGGAACCTACGAGCAGTACTTC.

The chain recombines TRBV5-4 with TRBJ2-2, with D perhaps TRBD1 (5 bases). Trimming removed 2 bases at V and 6 bases at J, with 14 bases between. This CDR3 is 15 amino acids long. Germline CDR1 reads SGHNT; CDR2 reads YYREEE (reference sequence). CDR3 in DNA: TGTGCCAGCAGCTTAGACAGCCCTCAGGCCGGGGAGCTGTTTTTT. Translated: CASSLDSPQAGELFF.

V and J are TRBV18 and TRBJ1-1; D is possibly TRBD1 (5 bases). This CDR3 comprises 16 residues. V lost 6 bases and J 1 base, leaving 18 bases between the germline ends. From germline, CDR1 is KGHSH and CDR2 LQKENI. DNA for the CDR3: TGTGCCAGCTCCGCCCCGAGGGGAGGGAAGAACACTGAAGCTTTCTTT. It codes for CASSAPRGGKNTEAFF.

V is TRBV2 and J is TRBJ1-2, with 9 bases fitting TRBD1. V was pared by 8 bases and J by 4 bases, with 14 bases of the junction left unmatched. This CDR3 has 16 residues. Looked up from germline, CDR1 is SNHLY and CDR2 is FYNNEI. CDR3 amino acids: CASGKTGGDLSYGYTF. The DNA for the CDR3 is TGTGCCAGCGGAAAAACAGGGGGCGATCTCAGCTATGGCTACACCTTC.

V gene TRBV7-3 combines with J gene TRBJ1-6; no firm D call. This CDR3 is 15 amino acids long. Germline CDR1 is SGHTA and CDR2 is FQGTGA. Trimming shortened V by 1 base and J by 6 bases, and 10 bases separated the two germline ends. DNA of the CDR3: TGTGCCAGCAGCTTAAGTTCAGGCACTAATTCACCCCTCCACTTT. It yields the protein CASSLSSGTNSPLHF.

This sequence joins TRBV11-2 and TRBJ1-1; possibly TRBD1 for D (5 bases). CDR1 is SGHAT, CDR2 FQNNGV, per germline. Trimming removed 8 bases from V and 4 bases from J, with 14 bases in between. The CDR3 runs to 13 residues. The CDR3 loop reads CASWGEGVTEAFF. The CDR3 coding sequence is TGTGCCAGCTGGGGGGAGGGAGTCACTGAAGCTTTCTTT.

Remarks on this clone: The junction departs from germline at one end; a sequencing error may be responsible. Distinct nucleotide sequences in the sample also encode this CDR3. The V call is TRBV4-2, the J call TRBJ2-7, with 9 nucleotides matching TRBD2. The CDR3 is made up of 16 amino acids. The germline CDR1 and CDR2 sequences are LGHNA and YNFKEQ. The CDR3 DNA follows: TGTGCCAGTAGCCAGACGCTACTAGCGGGCTCCTACGAGCAGTACTTC. This encodes CASSQTLLAGSYEQYF.

The rearrangement links TRBV3-1 (or the pseudogene TRBV3-2) to TRBJ2-3, with TRBD2 matching over 9 bases. V gave up 4 bases and J gave up 3 bases; unmatched junction bases: 8. Germline CDR1 is LGHDT and CDR2 is YNNKEL (reference sequence). The CDR3 extends over 16 amino acids. The DNA for the CDR3 is TGTGCCAGCAGCCTTAGCGGGAGAGGTCTGACAGATACGCAGTATTTT. Protein product: CASSLSGRGLTDTQYF.

The chain couples TRBV6-6 to TRBJ2-7; the match to TRBD2 covers 9 bases. V trimming: 5 bases; J trimming: 2 bases; junction bases outside the gene matches: 19. The CDR3 is 19 residues long. Germline CDR1 is MNHNY and CDR2 is SVGAGI (reference sequence). The chain's CDR3 is CASSPRGVGGSGSAYEQYF. The CDR3 DNA sequence: TGTGCCAGCAGTCCCCGGGGCGTGGGCGGTAGCGGGAGCGCCTACGAGCAGTACTTC.